One and the same sample provided the 8 T cell receptor beta chains below, sequenced in a study of T cell responses to AZD1222 COVID-19 vaccine. Data came from immunoSEQ multiplex PCR; TCRdb stores just in-frame clones and leaves some out. The table lists over 200,000 clones, less than 95% of them singletons. Specimen: peripheral blood, collected 28 days after the second dose of the MenACWY control vaccine. These receptors were obtained from an adult who received the MenACWY meningococcal vaccine as a control.

The rearrangement links TRBV7-2 to TRBJ2-7; 13 bases are shared with TRBD2. The junction had 4 bases not matched to a gene; V was cut back by 4 bases and J by 1 base. The V gene's germline CDR1 is SGHTA and CDR2 FQGNSA. The CDR3 is 16 residues long. The CDR3: CASSSMGLAGSYEQYF. Here the CDR3 DNA reads TGTGCCAGCAGCTCAATGGGACTAGCGGGATCCTACGAGCAGTACTTC.

The chain has TRBV5-1 and TRBJ1-2; TRBD1 agrees at 7 bases. CDR1 is SGHRS and CDR2 is YFSETQ in the germline V gene. V shed 2 bases, J shed 0 bases, and the junction held 7 bases outside the gene matches. This CDR3 contains 16 residues. Here the CDR3 DNA reads TGCGCCAGCAGCTTCCCAGACAGGGAAGCTAACTATGGCTACACCTTC. Protein sequence: CASSFPDREANYGYTF.

This chain uses TRBV25-1 with TRBJ2-7, with unresolved D. Trimming cost V 6 bases and J 1 base, with 13 bases left between them. The CDR3 is made up of 14 amino acids. Per the germline V gene, CDR1 is MGHDK and CDR2 is SYGVNS. The CDR3, as DNA: TGTGCCAGCAGCCCCAGCGTAGGTTCCTACGAGCAGTACTTC. Its translation: CASSPSVGSYEQYF.

This sequence joins TRBV12-3 or TRBV12-4 and TRBJ2-1; tentative D call: TRBD1 (5 bases). The CDR3 has 13 residues. Trimming took 5 bases from V and 4 from J, leaving 9 bases between them. The CDR3 coding sequence is TGTGCCAGCAGTCCGACAGCTTACAATGAGCAGTTCTTC. It is translated as CASSPTAYNEQFF.

V gene TRBV6-4 combines with J gene TRBJ2-3; 15 bases map to TRBD2. Germline V CDR1 and CDR2: MRHNA, SNTAGT. Trimming removed 4 bases from V and 6 bases from J; junction bases left unmatched: 8. The CDR3 extends over 17 amino acids. The CDR3 region is CASSGWTSGRASDTQYF. DNA of the CDR3: TGTGCCAGCAGTGGCTGGACTAGCGGGAGGGCCTCGGATACGCAGTATTTT.

The chain has TRBV27 and TRBJ2-7, with D hard to call. From germline, CDR1 is MNHEY and CDR2 SMNVEV (reference sequence). The V and J ends lost 7 bases and 0 bases respectively, with 16 bases between them. There are 15 residues in the CDR3. This chain's CDR3 is CASILRASGSYEQYF. CDR3 in DNA: TGTGCCAGCATCCTCCGGGCCTCGGGCTCCTACGAGCAGTACTTC.

The chain joins TRBV5-1 to TRBJ1-2, with 7 bases lining up with TRBD1. The length of the CDR3 is 13 residues. Germline lookup yields CDR1 SGHRS and CDR2 YFSETQ. The V gene end was trimmed by 0 bases and the J gene end by 10 bases; junction bases not matched to a gene: 6. The CDR3 nucleotides read TGCGCCAGCAGCTTGGGGAGTGACAGGGCCTACACCTTC. This codes for CASSLGSDRAYTF.

The rearrangement uses TRBV19 and TRBJ2-3, with TRBD2 matching over 11 bases. V shed 2 bases and J 6 bases; nucleotides not matched to a gene: 10. Germline assignment: CDR1 LNHDA and CDR2 SQIVND (reference sequence). This CDR3 has 17 amino acids. The CDR3 DNA sequence: TGTGCCAGTAGTATATCGGTCCTAGCGGGAGGTAGCGATACGCAGTATTTT. Protein: CASSISVLAGGSDTQYF.